Each of the 4 T cell receptor beta chains below was sequenced from the same sample in a study of blood T cell repertoires in COVID-19. TCRdb's copy holds only in-frame clones and misses some; the assay was immunoSEQ multiplex PCR. The sample has around 140,000 clones, 80% to 85% seen once; the top ten hold over 8%. The sequenced material came from peripheral blood. Receptors were obtained from a human donor in a cohort sampled during active COVID-19.

The rearrangement links TRBV7-2 to TRBJ1-4; 9 bases align to TRBD1. The CDR3 has 15 residues. In germline, CDR1 is SGHTA, CDR2 FQGNSA. The J segment lost 6 bases and the V segment lost 6 bases, leaving 8 bases of the junction unmatched. CDR3 region: CASSLSGTGHEKLFF. CDR3 DNA sequence: TGTGCCAGCAGTCTATCCGGGACAGGGCATGAAAAACTGTTTTTT.

The chain is built from TRBV28 and TRBJ1-5; D is undetermined. The CDR3 extends over 12 amino acids. Trimming removed 4 bases at V and 7 bases at J, with 8 bases between. Germline V gene lookup returns CDR1 MDHEN and CDR2 SYDVKM. The CDR3: CASSYFGQPQHF. CDR3 sequence (DNA): TGTGCCAGCAGTTATTTCGGGCAGCCCCAGCATTTT.

This sequence joins TRBV5-1 and TRBJ1-2; D not resolved. V lost 0 bases and J 0 bases, leaving 12 bases between the germline ends. CDR3 size: 16 residues. In germline, CDR1 is SGHRS, CDR2 YFSETQ. CDR3 loop: CASSLDYGEPNYGYTF. CDR3 sequence (DNA): TGCGCCAGCAGCTTGGACTACGGGGAACCTAACTATGGCTACACCTTC.

This clone was detected only a few times. This chain connects TRBV6-5 to TRBJ2-5, with TRBD1 matching 7 bases. Unmatched junction bases numbered 2, after V lost 2 bases and J lost 2 bases. The CDR3 extends over 14 amino acids. CDR1 is MNHEY, CDR2 SVGAGI, per germline. CDR3 bases: TGTGCCAGCAGTTACGGACAGGTTCAAGAGACCCAGTACTTC. Its translation: CASSYGQVQETQYF.